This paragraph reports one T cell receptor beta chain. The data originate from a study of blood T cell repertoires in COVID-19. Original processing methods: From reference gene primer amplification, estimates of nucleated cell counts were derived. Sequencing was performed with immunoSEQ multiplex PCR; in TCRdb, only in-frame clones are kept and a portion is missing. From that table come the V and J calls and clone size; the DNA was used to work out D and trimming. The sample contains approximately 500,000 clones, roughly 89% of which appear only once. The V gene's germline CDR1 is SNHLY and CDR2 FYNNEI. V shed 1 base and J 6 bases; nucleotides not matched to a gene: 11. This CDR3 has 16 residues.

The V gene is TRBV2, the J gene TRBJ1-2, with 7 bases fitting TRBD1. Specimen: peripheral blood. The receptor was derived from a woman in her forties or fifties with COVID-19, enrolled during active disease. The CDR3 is CASSEDRGQFTNGYTF. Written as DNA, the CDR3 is TGTGCCAGCAGTGAAGATAGGGGACAGTTCACAAATGGCTACACCTTC.